A single sample gave rise to the 7 T cell receptor beta chains below, sequenced in a study of cytomegalovirus exposure and HLA in healthy donors. This PCR relied on a set of 60 Vbeta primers and 13 Jbeta primers. The data were produced by immunoSEQ multiplex PCR, yet TCRdb's version contains in-frame clones alone and is incomplete. There are 120,000 or so clones in the sample; 74% occur only once, and approximately 5% lies in the top ten. The sample taken for sequencing was PBMCs. These receptors all stem from a woman in her forties or fifties in good health and CMV-seropositive.

This sequence joins TRBV5-1 and TRBJ1-4; 8 bases match TRBD1. CDR3 length: 15 residues. V lost 4 bases to trimming and J lost 4 bases; unmatched junction nucleotides: 6. Germline assignment: CDR1 SGHRS and CDR2 YFSETQ. CDR3 nucleotides: TGCGCCAGCAGCGATCCGGGACAGGTTAATGAAAAACTGTTTTTT. It translates to CASSDPGQVNEKLFF. Combining the CDR3 with reference TRBV5-1 and TRBJ1-4 gives the whole variable domain KAGVTQTPRYLIKTRGQQVTLSCSPISGHRSVSWYQQTPGQGLQFLFEYFSETQRNKGNFPGRFSGRQFSNSRSEMNVSTLELGDSALYLCASSDPGQVNEKLFFGSGTQLSVL.

V gene TRBV19 combines with J gene TRBJ2-7, with D maybe TRBD2 (5 bases). This CDR3 comprises 14 residues. Germline V gene lookup returns CDR1 LNHDA and CDR2 SQIVND (reference sequence). Trimming pared 5 bases from V and 1 base from J, leaving 12 bases between. The chain's CDR3 is CASSSSSWSYEQYF. The CDR3, as DNA: TGTGCCAGTAGTTCTAGCTCATGGTCCTACGAGCAGTACTTC.

This clone appeared a single time. The chain is built from TRBV18 and TRBJ1-6; TRBD1 aligns across 9 bases. V trimming: 4 bases; J trimming: 7 bases; junction bases outside the gene matches: 5. Germline CDR1 is KGHSH and CDR2 is LQKENI. This CDR3 region has 15 residues. The CDR3 nucleotides read TGTGCCAGCTCACGTGGGGACAGGGTCAATTCACCCCTCCACTTT. It is translated as CASSRGDRVNSPLHF.

The chain has TRBV19 and TRBJ1-2; 7 bases fit TRBD1. The germline gives CDR1 LNHDA, CDR2 SQIVND (reference sequence). V lost 7 bases, J lost 13 bases, and 15 bases stayed unmatched. The CDR3 length is 13 residues. CDR3 sequence reads: CASTPDQGELGTF. The CDR3, as DNA: TGTGCCAGTACCCCGGACCAGGGGGAGTTGGGCACCTTC.

This clone was seen more than once but under ten times. This chain joins TRBV10-2 and TRBJ2-3; D not resolved. CDR3 length: 13 amino acids. V gave up 4 bases and J gave up 4 bases, with 9 bases separating them. Germline V lookup: CDR1 WSHSY, CDR2 SAAADI. CDR3 coding DNA: TGCGCCAGCAGTGTAAGAGAGTCAGATACGCAGTATTTT. Protein: CASSVRESDTQYF.

Only a few counts were recorded for this clone. The V gene is TRBV5-1, the J gene TRBJ1-3; D not certain. Germline assignment: CDR1 SGHRS and CDR2 YFSETQ. V was cut by 0 bases and J by 0 bases, with 4 bases left in between. The CDR3 runs 14 residues. The CDR3, as DNA: TGCGCCAGCAGCTTGGGGGCCTCTGGAAACACCATATATTTT. Residues: CASSLGASGNTIYF.

J is TRBJ1-3 and V is TRBV25-1; a possible D gene is TRBD1 (5 bases). Between the trimmed V and J ends, which lost 1 base and 0 bases, there was a span of 7 bases. The germline V gene encodes CDR1 MGHDK and CDR2 SYGVNS. There are 15 residues in the CDR3. The CDR3 here is CASSELTGSGNTIYF. CDR3 nucleotide sequence: TGTGCCAGCAGTGAATTAACAGGCTCTGGAAACACCATATATTTT.